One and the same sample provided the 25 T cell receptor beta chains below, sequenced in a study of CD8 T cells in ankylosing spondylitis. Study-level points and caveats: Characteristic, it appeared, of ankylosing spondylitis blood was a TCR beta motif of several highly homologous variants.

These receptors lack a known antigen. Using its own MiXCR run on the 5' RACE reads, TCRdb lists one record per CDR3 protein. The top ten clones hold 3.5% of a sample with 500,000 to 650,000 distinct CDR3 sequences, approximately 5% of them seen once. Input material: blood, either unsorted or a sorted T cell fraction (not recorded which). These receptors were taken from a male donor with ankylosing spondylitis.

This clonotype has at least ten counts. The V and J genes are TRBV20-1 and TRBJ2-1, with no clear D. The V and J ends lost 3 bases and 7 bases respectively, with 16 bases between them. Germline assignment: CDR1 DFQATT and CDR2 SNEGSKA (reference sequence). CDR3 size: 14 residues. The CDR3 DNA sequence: TGCAGTGCTAGCAGGCCCACACCCCTAAATGAGCAGTTCTTC. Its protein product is CSASRPTPLNEQFF.

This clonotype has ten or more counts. The CDR3: CASSGTADTQYF. The CDR3 DNA sequence: TGTGCCAGCAGCGGTACCGCAGATACGCAGTATTTT. This sequence joins TRBV6-5 and TRBJ2-3; D gene uncertain. Germline V gene lookup returns CDR1 MNHEY and CDR2 SVGAGI. The CDR3 covers 12 residues. V shed 6 bases and J shed 4 bases, with 8 bases lying between them.

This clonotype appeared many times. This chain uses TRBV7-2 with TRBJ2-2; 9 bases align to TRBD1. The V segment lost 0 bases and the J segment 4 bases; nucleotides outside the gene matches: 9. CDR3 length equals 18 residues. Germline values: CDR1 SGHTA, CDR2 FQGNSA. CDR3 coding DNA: TGTGCCAGCAGCTTAGCGCAAGGGACAGGGTATATCACCGGGGAGCTGTTTTTT. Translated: CASSLAQGTGYITGELFF.

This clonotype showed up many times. CDR3 DNA: TGTGCCAGCAGCACCCTTGCTCTTAGCGGGCTACCCTCCTCCACAGATACGCAGTATTTT. It codes for CASSTLALSGLPSSTDTQYF. The gene calls are TRBV28 and TRBJ2-3; the match to TRBD2 covers 7 bases. Germline V gene sequence: CDR1 MDHEN, CDR2 SYDVKM. V was clipped by 6 bases and J by 2 bases; unmatched bases: 23. The CDR3 has 20 amino acids.

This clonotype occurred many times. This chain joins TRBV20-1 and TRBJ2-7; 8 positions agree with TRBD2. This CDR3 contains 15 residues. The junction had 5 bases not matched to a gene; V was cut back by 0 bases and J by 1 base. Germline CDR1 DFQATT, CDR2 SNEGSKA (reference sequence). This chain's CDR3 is CSARDWASGSYEQYF. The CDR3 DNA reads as TGCAGTGCTAGAGATTGGGCTAGCGGGTCCTACGAGCAGTACTTC.

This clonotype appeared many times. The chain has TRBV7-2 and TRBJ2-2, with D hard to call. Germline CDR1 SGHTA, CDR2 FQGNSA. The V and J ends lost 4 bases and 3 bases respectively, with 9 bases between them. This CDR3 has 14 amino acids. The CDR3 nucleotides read TGTGCCAGCAGCTCGAACCTCTACACCGGGGAGCTGTTTTTT. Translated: CASSSNLYTGELFF.

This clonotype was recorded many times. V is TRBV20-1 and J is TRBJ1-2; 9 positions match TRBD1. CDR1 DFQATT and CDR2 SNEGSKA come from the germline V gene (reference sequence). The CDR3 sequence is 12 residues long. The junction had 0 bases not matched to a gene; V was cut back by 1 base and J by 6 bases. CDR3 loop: CSARGDRDGYTF. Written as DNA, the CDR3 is TGCAGTGCTAGAGGGGACAGGGATGGCTACACCTTC.

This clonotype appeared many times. The CDR3 sequence is CASSQDQNSNEQFF. The CDR3 coding sequence is TGTGCCAGCAGCCAAGATCAGAACAGCAATGAGCAGTTCTTC. The chain employs TRBV14 and TRBJ2-1, with D unresolved. V was pared by 0 bases and J by 6 bases, with 9 bases between. Germline V CDR1 and CDR2: SGHDN, FVKESK. The CDR3 has 14 residues.

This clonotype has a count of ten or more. Here the CDR3 DNA reads TGTGCCAGCAGCTTGATCGGGGGAGCCACCGGGGAGCTGTTTTTT. It encodes CASSLIGGATGELFF. The chain uses TRBV5-6 and TRBJ2-2, with D possibly matching TRBD2 (6 bases). V was pared by 1 base and J by 4 bases, with 11 bases between. The CDR3 consists of 15 residues. Germline CDR1 and CDR2: SGHDT and YYEEEE.

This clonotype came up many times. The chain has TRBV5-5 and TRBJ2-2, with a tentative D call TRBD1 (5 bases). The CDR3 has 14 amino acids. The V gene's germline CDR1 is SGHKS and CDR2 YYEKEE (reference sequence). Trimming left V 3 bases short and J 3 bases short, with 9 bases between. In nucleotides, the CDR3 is TGTGCCAGCAGCTCGGACACATACACCGGGGAGCTGTTTTTT. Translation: CASSSDTYTGELFF.

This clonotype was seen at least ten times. The CDR3 bases are TGCGCCAGCCGAAGACAGGGGGAGACTGAAGCTTTCTTT. Translating it yields CASRRQGETEAFF. V and J are TRBV5-1 and TRBJ1-1; TRBD1 matches at 9 bases. Trimming at V came to 7 bases and at J to 5 bases, leaving 6 bases not matched to a gene. The CDR3 sequence is 13 residues long. Germline V gene lookup returns CDR1 SGHRS and CDR2 YFSETQ.

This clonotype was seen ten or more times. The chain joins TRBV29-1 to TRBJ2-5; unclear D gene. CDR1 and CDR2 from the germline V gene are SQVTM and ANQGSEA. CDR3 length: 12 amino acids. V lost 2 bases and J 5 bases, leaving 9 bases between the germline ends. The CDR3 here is CSVESLGETQYF. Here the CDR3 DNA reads TGCAGCGTTGAAAGCCTGGGGGAGACCCAGTACTTC. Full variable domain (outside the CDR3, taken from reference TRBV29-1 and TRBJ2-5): SAVISQKPSRDICQRGTSLTIQCQVDSQVTMMFWYRQQPGQSLTLIATANQGSEATYESGFVIDKFPISRPNLTFSTLTVSNMSPEDSSIYLCSVESLGETQYFGPGTRLLVL.

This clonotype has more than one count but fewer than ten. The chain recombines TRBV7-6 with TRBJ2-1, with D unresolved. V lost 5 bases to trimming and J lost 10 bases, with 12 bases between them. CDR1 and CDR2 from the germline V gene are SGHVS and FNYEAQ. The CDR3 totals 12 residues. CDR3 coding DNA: TGTGCCAGCAGCGGCCGGCGCGGCGAGCAGTTCTTC. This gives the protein CASSGRRGEQFF.

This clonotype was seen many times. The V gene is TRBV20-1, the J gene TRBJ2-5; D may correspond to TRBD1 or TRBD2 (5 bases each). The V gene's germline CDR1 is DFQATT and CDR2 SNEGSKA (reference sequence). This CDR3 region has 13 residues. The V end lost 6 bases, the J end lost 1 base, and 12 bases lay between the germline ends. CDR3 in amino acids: CSAEGRAQETQYF. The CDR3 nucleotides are TGCAGTGCCGAGGGCAGGGCCCAAGAGACCCAGTACTTC.

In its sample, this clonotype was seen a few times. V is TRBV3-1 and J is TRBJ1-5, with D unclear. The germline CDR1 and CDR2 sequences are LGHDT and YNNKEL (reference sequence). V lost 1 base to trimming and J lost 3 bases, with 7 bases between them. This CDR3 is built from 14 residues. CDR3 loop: CASSQASVNQPQHF. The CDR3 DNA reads TGTGCCAGCAGCCAAGCGAGCGTCAATCAGCCCCAGCATTTT. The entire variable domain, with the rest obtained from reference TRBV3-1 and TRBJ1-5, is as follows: DTAVSQTPKYLVTQMGNDKSIKCEQNLGHDTMYWYKQDSKKFLKIMFSYNNKELIINETVPNRFSPKSPDKAHLNLHINSLELGDSAVYFCASSQASVNQPQHFGDGTRLSIL.

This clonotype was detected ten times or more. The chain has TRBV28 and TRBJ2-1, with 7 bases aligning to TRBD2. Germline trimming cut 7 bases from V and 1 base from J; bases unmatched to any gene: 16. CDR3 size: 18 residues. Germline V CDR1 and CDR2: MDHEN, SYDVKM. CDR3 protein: CASTTRVGGIGSYNEQFF. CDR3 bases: TGTGCCAGCACCACGCGAGTCGGGGGGATAGGATCCTACAATGAGCAGTTCTTC. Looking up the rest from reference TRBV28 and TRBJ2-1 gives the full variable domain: DVKVTQSSRYLVKRTGEKVFLECVQDMDHENMFWYRQDPGLGLRLIYFSYDVKMKEKGDIPEGYSVSREKKERFSLILESASTNQTSMYLCASTTRVGGIGSYNEQFFGPGTRLTVL.

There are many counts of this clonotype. CDR3 amino acids: CSARPRTGINEKLFF. CDR3 coding DNA: TGCAGTGCTAGACCTAGGACGGGTATTAATGAAAAACTGTTTTTT. The V and J genes are TRBV20-1 and TRBJ1-4; the D is unclear. Trimming took off 2 bases at V and 4 bases at J, with 14 bases between the two ends. CDR1 and CDR2 (germline): DFQATT, SNEGSKA (reference sequence). The CDR3 extends over 15 amino acids.

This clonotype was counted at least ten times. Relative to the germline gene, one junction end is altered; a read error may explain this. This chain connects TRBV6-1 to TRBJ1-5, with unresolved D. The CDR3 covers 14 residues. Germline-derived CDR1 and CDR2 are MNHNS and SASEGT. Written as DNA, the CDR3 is TGTGCCAGCACTGAAAGGTTTAGCAATCAGCCCCAGCATTTT. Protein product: CASTERFSNQPQHF.

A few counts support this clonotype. The CDR3 protein is CASSLLRDRGRENIQYF. CDR3 nucleotides: TGTGCCAGCAGTTTGCTCCGGGACAGGGGTCGCGAAAACATTCAGTACTTC. The rearrangement links TRBV27 to TRBJ2-4, with 10 bases fitting TRBD1. Germline V gives CDR1 MNHEY, CDR2 SMNVEV (reference sequence). With 3 bases clipped from V and 5 bases from J, the junction kept 10 bases outside the gene matches. The CDR3 covers 17 residues.

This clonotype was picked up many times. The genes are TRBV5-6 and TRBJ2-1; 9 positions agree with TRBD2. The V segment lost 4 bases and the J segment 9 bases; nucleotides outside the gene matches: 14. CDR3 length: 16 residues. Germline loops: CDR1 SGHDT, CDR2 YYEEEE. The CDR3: CASSVLSGLALGEQFF. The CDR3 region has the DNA TGTGCCAGCAGCGTCCTTAGTGGACTAGCGCTCGGTGAGCAGTTCTTC.

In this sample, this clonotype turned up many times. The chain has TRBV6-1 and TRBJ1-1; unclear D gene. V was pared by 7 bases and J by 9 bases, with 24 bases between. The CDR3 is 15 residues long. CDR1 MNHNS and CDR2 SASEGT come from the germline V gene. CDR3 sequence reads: CASINAGQYGSQAFF. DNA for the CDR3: TGTGCCAGCATCAATGCGGGCCAGTACGGATCCCAAGCTTTCTTT.

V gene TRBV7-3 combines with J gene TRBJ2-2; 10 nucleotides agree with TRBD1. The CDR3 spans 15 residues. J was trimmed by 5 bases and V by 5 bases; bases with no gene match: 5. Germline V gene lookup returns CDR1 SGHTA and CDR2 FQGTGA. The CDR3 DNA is TGTGCCAGCAGCGCGGACAGGGGGGGAACCGGGGAGCTGTTTTTT. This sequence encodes CASSADRGGTGELFF.

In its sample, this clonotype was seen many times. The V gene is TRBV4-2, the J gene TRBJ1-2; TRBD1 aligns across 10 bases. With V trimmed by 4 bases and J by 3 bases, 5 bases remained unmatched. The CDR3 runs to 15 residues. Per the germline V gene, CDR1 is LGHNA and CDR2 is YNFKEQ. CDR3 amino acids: CASSRGQGEDYGYTF. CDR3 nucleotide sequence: TGTGCCAGCAGCCGTGGACAGGGGGAGGACTATGGCTACACCTTC.

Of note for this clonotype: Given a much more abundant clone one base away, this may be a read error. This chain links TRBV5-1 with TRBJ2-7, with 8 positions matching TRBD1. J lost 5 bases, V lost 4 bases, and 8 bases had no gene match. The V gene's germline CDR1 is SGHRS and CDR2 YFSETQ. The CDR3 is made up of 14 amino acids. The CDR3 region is CASSVDRGSDEQYF. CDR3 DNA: TGCGCCAGCAGCGTTGACAGGGGCAGCGACGAGCAGTACTTC.

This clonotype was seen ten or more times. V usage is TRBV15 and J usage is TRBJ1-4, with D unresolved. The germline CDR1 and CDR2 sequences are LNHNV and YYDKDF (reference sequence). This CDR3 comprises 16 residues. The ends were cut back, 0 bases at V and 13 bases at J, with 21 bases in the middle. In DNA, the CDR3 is TGTGCCACCAGCAGAGATCGCCCTCCGAAGGCCCGACGACTGTTTTTT. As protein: CATSRDRPPKARRLFF.